The clone carrying this T cell receptor beta chain was seen a handful of times. Uncontrolled infections, other autoimmune diseases, pregnancy or lactation led to exclusion of patients. The CDR3 runs 11 residues. V lost 6 bases, J lost 4 bases, and 6 bases lay in between. In germline, CDR1 is MNHNS, CDR2 SASEGT. It was RNA transcripts that yielded the amplified TCR beta CDR3 regions. RT-PCR in the first round (using the HTBI primer set) targeted the TCR CDR3. TCRdb reprocessed the multiplex PCR reads via MiXCR and lists one record per CDR3 protein. The data contain about 480,000 distinct CDR3 sequences, less than 25% of them singletons. The data were taken from a study of T cells in Graves' hyperthyroidism and ophthalmopathy.

J is TRBJ1-2 and V is TRBV6-1, with D perhaps matching TRBD1 (5 bases). The receptor was derived from a woman under 40 with Graves' ophthalmopathy. Specimen: blood. CDR3 DNA: TGTGCCAGCAGGGGACTCTATGGCTACACCTTC. This codes for CASRGLYGYTF.